One and the same sample provided the 12 T cell receptor beta chains below, sequenced in a study of vaccination and CD4 T cells after COVID-19. Sample treatment: approximately nine-day PBMC culture with coronavirus spike peptide pools or control peptides (ViraFEST assay). No antigen has been assigned to these receptors. Sequencing of cultured CD4+ T cell DNA used the Oncomine TCR Beta short-read assay. TCRdb re-called the PCR reads with MiXCR, one entry per CDR3 protein. The data hold fewer than 20,000 distinct CDR3 sequences, with about three quarters observed a single time. Sequencing used CD4+ T cells from blood, cultured in vitro. The receptors were sampled from a human donor who had recovered from COVID-19.

This rearrangement joins TRBV20-1 to TRBJ2-3, with TRBD2 matching over 10 bases. With V trimmed by 2 bases and J by 7 bases, 6 bases remained unmatched. CDR3 size: 14 residues. The germline gives CDR1 DFQATT, CDR2 SNEGSKA (reference sequence). CDR3 sequence (DNA): TGCAGTGCTAGACTAGCGGGAGTTTTAAATACGCAGTATTTT. It specifies CSARLAGVLNTQYF.

This chain uses TRBV28 with TRBJ1-5; 11 bases match TRBD1. The germline gives CDR1 MDHEN, CDR2 SYDVKM. Trimming cost V 6 bases and J 6 bases; bases outside gene matches: 4. The CDR3 loop spans 14 amino acids. As DNA, the CDR3 is TGTGCCAGCAGACCGGGACAGGGGGGTCAGCCCCAGCATTTT. Translated: CASRPGQGGQPQHF.

The rearrangement joins TRBV7-8 to TRBJ1-1; D is uncertain. V was shortened by 2 bases and J by 1 base, with 5 bases between the two germline ends. Germline V gene data show CDR1 as SGHVS and CDR2 as FQNEAQ. The CDR3 spans 13 residues. In nucleotides, the CDR3 is TGTGCCAGCAGCTTAAACAGGAACACTGAAGCTTTCTTT. Translated: CASSLNRNTEAFF.

This chain joins TRBV27 and TRBJ1-1, with unresolved D. This CDR3 is 12 amino acids long. The V gene's germline CDR1 is MNHEY and CDR2 SMNVEV (reference sequence). V was shortened by 8 bases and J by 1 base, with 8 bases between the two germline ends. CDR3 sequence (DNA): TGTGCCAGCGGGTACAAGAACACTGAAGCTTTCTTT. This sequence encodes CASGYKNTEAFF.

The chain employs TRBV2 and TRBJ1-4; D possibly corresponds to TRBD1 (5 bases). V gave up 4 bases and J gave up 5 bases, with 11 bases separating them. This CDR3 region has 14 residues. From germline, CDR1 is SNHLY and CDR2 FYNNEI. As DNA, the CDR3 is TGTGCCAGCAGTGGTGTGGCAGGGAATGAAAAACTGTTTTTT. Its protein product is CASSGVAGNEKLFF.

The CDR3 bases are TGTGCCAGCAGTCTCAATACTGGAAACACCATATATTTT. As protein: CASSLNTGNTIYF. The rearrangement joins TRBV27 to TRBJ1-3, with D hard to call. The CDR3 consists of 13 residues. In germline, CDR1 is MNHEY, CDR2 SMNVEV (reference sequence). V lost 5 bases and J 2 bases, leaving 7 bases between the germline ends.

The genes are TRBV20-1 and TRBJ1-5; no reliable D call. The germline V and J ends were trimmed by 6 bases and 4 bases, with 7 bases remaining between them. Germline V gives CDR1 DFQATT, CDR2 SNEGSKA (reference sequence). The CDR3 is made up of 11 amino acids. CDR3 sequence reads: CSAAGNQPQHF. CDR3 sequence (DNA): TGCAGTGCCGCGGGAAATCAGCCCCAGCATTTT.

This clonotype has only a few counts. The rearrangement links TRBV28 to TRBJ2-2; D unclear. The CDR3 length is 13 residues. CDR1 is MDHEN and CDR2 is SYDVKM in the germline V gene. Trimming shortened V by 5 bases and J by 7 bases, and 11 bases separated the two germline ends. CDR3 in DNA: TGTGCCAGCAGTCTCCCGTCCCTCGGGGAGCTGTTTTTT. It encodes CASSLPSLGELFF.

The chain combines TRBV6-1 with TRBJ1-2; 9 bases are shared with TRBD1. CDR3 length equals 13 residues. From germline, CDR1 is MNHNS and CDR2 SASEGT. The ends lost 7 bases at V and 14 bases at J; junction bases unmatched: 14. The CDR3 loop reads CASNPGTGKRQTF. The DNA for the CDR3 is TGTGCCAGCAATCCCGGGACAGGGAAACGCCAAACCTTC.

The chain joins TRBV7-2 to TRBJ1-1; no clear D gene. The V gene's germline CDR1 is SGHTA and CDR2 FQGNSA. V lost 5 bases, J lost 2 bases, and 9 bases lay in between. The CDR3 runs 13 residues. CDR3 region: CASSPPRNTEAFF. CDR3 coding DNA: TGTGCCAGCAGCCCCCCCCGAAACACTGAAGCTTTCTTT.

The rearrangement uses TRBV20-1 and TRBJ1-5; weak D call: TRBD1 (5 bases). V lost 7 bases and J lost 7, with 26 bases in between. This CDR3 contains 16 residues. Germline V gene lookup returns CDR1 DFQATT and CDR2 SNEGSKA (reference sequence). CDR3 coding DNA: TGCAGTGTTCAGGTCGGGCAGGGCCTTCCAGGGCAGCCCCAGCATTTT. Its translation is CSVQVGQGLPGQPQHF.

This chain connects TRBV11-2 to TRBJ2-2; no clear D. CDR3 size: 14 residues. Per the germline V gene, CDR1 is SGHAT and CDR2 is FQNNGV. V was clipped by 7 bases and J by 6 bases, with 15 bases between them. The CDR3 region has the DNA TGTGCCAGCACCCCCTCGCGAAGGGCCGGGGAGCTGTTTTTT. Protein: CASTPSRRAGELFF.